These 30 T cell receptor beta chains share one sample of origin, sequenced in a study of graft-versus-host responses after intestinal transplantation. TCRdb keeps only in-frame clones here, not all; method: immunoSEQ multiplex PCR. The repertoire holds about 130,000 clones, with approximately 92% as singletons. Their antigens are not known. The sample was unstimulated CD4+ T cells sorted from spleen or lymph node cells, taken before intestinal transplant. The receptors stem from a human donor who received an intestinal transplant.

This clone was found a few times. The CDR3 spells CAISVRTDSPLHF. The CDR3 DNA reads as TGTGCCATCAGTGTAAGGACAGACTCACCCCTCCACTTT. V gene TRBV10-3 combines with J gene TRBJ1-6; a possible D gene is TRBD1 (6 bases). CDR1 is ENHRY, CDR2 SYGVKD, per germline. The CDR3 has 13 residues. V gave up 4 bases and J gave up 10 bases, with 11 bases separating them.

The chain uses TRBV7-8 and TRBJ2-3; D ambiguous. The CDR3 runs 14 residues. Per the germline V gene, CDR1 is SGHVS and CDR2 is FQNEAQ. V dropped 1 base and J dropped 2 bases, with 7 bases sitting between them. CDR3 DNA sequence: TGTGCCAGCAGCTTAGATGATTCCACAGATACGCAGTATTTT. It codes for CASSLDDSTDTQYF.

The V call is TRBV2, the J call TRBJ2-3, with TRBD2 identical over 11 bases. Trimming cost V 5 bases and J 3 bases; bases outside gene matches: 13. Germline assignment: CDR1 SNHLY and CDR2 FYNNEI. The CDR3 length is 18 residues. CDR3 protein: CASSFLVTSGGSTDTQYF. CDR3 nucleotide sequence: TGTGCCAGCAGTTTCTTGGTAACTAGCGGGGGTTCTACAGATACGCAGTATTTT.

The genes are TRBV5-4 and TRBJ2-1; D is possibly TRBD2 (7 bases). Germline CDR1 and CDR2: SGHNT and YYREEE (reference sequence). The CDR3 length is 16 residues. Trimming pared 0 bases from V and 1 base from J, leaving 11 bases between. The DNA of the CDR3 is TGTGCCAGCAGCTTGGAGGCGGGGGCGTCCTACAATGAGCAGTTCTTC. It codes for CASSLEAGASYNEQFF.

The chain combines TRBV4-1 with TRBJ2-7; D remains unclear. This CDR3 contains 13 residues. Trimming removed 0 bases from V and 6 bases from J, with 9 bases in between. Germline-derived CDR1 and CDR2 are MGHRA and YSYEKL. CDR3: CASSQDLWREQYF. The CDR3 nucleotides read TGCGCCAGCAGCCAAGACCTCTGGCGCGAGCAGTACTTC.

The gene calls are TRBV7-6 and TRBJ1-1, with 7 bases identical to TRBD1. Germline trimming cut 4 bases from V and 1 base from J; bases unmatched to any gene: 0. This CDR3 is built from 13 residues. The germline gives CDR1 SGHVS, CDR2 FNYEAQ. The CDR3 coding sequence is TGTGCCAGCAGCTGGGACAGGAACACTGAAGCTTTCTTT. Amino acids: CASSWDRNTEAFF.

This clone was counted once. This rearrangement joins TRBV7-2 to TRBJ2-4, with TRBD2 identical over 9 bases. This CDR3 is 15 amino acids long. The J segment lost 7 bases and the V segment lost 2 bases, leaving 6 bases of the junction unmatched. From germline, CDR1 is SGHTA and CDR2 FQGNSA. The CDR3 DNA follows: TGTGCCAGCAGCTTATCGGCTAGCGGGGTGAACATTCAGTACTTC. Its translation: CASSLSASGVNIQYF. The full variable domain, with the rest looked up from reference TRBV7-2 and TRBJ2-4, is GAGVSQSPSNKVTEKGKDVELRCDPISGHTALYWYRQSLGQGLEFLIYFQGNSAPDKSGLPSDRFSAERTGGSVSTLTIQRTQQEDSAVYLCASSLSASGVNIQYFGAGTRLSVL.

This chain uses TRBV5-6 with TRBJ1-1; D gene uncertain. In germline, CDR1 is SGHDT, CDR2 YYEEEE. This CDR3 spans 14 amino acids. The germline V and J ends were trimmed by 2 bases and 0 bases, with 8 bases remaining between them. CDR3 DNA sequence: TGTGCCAGCAGCTTCGGGCGGATGAACACTGAAGCTTTCTTT. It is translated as CASSFGRMNTEAFF.

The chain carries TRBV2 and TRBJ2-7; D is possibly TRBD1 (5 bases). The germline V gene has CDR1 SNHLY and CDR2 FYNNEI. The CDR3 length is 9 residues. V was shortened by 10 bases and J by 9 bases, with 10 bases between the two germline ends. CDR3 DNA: TGTGCCACTGGGGCATGGCAGTACTTC. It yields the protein CATGAWQYF.

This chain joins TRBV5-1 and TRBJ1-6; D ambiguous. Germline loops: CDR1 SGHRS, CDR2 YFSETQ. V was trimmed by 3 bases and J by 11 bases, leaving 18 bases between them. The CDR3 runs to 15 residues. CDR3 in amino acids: CASSSRTGNAAPLHF. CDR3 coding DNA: TGCGCCAGCAGCTCGAGGACCGGCAACGCGGCACCCCTCCACTTT.

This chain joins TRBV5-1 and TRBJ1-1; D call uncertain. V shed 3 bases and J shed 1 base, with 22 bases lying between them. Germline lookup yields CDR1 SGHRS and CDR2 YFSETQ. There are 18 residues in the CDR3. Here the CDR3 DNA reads TGCGCCAGCAGCTCGCTTAGCCCGTCCAGGTCCTCGAACACTGAAGCTTTCTTT. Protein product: CASSSLSPSRSSNTEAFF.

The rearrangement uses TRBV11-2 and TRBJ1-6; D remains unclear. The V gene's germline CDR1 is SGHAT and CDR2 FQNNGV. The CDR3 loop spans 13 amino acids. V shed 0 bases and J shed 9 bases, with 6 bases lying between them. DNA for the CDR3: TGTGCCAGCAGCTTAGAAGCTGCTTCACCCCTCCACTTT. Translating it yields CASSLEAASPLHF. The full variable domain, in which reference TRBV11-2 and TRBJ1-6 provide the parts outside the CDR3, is EAGVAQSPRYKIIEKRQSVAFWCNPISGHATLYWYQQILGQGPKLLIQFQNNGVVDDSQLPKDRFSAERLKGVDSTLKIQPAKLEDSAVYLCASSLEAASPLHFGNGTRLTVT.

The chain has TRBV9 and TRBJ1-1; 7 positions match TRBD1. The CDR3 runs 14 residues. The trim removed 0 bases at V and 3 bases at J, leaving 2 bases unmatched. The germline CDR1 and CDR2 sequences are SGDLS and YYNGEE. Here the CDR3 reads CASSVDRGDTEAFF. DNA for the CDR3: TGTGCCAGCAGCGTAGACAGGGGCGACACTGAAGCTTTCTTT. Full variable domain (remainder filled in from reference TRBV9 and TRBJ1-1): DSGVTQTPKHLITATGQRVTLRCSPRSGDLSVYWYQQSLDQGLQFLIQYYNGEERAKGNILERFSAQQFPDLHSELNLSSLELGDSALYFCASSVDRGDTEAFFGQGTRLTVV.

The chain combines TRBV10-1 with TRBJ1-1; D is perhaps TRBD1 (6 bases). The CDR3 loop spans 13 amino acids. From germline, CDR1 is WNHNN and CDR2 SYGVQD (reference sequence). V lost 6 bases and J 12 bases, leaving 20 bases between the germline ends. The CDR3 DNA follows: TGCGCCAGCAGCCGGGACAACCAGTTTTTGTCTTTCTTT. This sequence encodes CASSRDNQFLSFF.

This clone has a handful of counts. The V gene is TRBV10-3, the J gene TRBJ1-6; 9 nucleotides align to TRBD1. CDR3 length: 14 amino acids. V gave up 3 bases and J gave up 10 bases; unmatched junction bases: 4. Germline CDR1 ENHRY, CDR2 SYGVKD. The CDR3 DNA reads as TGTGCCATCAGTGAACAGGGGGCCAGATCACCCCTCCACTTT. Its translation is CAISEQGARSPLHF.

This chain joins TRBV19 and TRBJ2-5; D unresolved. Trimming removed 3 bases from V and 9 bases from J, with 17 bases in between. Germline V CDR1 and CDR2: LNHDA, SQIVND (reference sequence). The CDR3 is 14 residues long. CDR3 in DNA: TGTGCCAGTAGTATGGGCCACTCGGGTCGACCCCAGTACTTC. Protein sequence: CASSMGHSGRPQYF.

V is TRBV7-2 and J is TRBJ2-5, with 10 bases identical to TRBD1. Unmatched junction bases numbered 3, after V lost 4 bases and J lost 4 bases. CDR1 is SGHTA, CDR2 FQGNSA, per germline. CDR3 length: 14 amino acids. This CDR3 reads CASSSTGGRETQYF. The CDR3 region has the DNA TGTGCCAGCAGCTCGACAGGGGGCAGAGAGACCCAGTACTTC. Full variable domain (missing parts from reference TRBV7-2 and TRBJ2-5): GAGVSQSPSNKVTEKGKDVELRCDPISGHTALYWYRQSLGQGLEFLIYFQGNSAPDKSGLPSDRFSAERTGGSVSTLTIQRTQQEDSAVYLCASSSTGGRETQYFGPGTRLLVL.

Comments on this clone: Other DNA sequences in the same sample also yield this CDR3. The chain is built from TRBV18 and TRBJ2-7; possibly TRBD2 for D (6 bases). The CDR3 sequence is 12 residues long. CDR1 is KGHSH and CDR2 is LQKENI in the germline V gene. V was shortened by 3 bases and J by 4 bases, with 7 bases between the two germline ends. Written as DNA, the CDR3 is TGTGCCAGCTCACCGGGAGGTTACGAGCAGTACTTC. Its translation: CASSPGGYEQYF.

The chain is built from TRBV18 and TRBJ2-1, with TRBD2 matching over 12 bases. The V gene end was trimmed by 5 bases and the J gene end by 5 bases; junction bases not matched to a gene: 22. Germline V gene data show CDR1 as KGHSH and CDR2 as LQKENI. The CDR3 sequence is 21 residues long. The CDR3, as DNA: TGTGCCAGCTCATCCACGACTAGCGGGGGACTCAGCGCTCTCAGTCACAATGAGCAGTTCTTC. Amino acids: CASSSTTSGGLSALSHNEQFF.

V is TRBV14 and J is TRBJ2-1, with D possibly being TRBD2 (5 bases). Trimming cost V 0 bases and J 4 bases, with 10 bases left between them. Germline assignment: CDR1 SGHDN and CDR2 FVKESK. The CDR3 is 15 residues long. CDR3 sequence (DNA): TGTGCCAGCAGCCAAGAACGGGGAGCATACAATGAGCAGTTCTTC. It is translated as CASSQERGAYNEQFF.

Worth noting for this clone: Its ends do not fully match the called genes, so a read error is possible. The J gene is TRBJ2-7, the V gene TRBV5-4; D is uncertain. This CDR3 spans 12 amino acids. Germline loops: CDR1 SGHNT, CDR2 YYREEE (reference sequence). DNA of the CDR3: TGTGCCAGCAGCTTTGACATGTTGAATCAGATTTTC. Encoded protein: CASSFDMLNQIF. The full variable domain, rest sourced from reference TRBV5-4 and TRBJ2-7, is ETGVTQSPTHLIKTRGQQVTLRCSSQSGHNTVSWYQQALGQGPQFIFQYYREEENGRGNFPPRFSGLQFPNYSSELNVNALELDDSALYLCASSFDMLNQIFGPGTRLTVT.

CDR3 region: CASSDGAYNEQFF. For the CDR3, the DNA is TGTGCCAGTAGTGACGGGGCCTACAATGAGCAGTTCTTC. This sequence joins TRBV19 and TRBJ2-1; a possible D gene is TRBD2 (5 bases). This CDR3 contains 13 residues. Germline assignment: CDR1 LNHDA and CDR2 SQIVND (reference sequence). The V and J ends lost 5 bases and 2 bases respectively, with 7 bases between them. The variable domain in full, with the rest retrieved from reference TRBV19 and TRBJ2-1, is DGGITQSPKYLFRKEGQNVTLSCEQNLNHDAMYWYRQDPGQGLRLIYYSQIVNDFQKGDIAEGYSVSREKKESFPLTVTSAQKNPTAFYLCASSDGAYNEQFFGPGTRLTVL.

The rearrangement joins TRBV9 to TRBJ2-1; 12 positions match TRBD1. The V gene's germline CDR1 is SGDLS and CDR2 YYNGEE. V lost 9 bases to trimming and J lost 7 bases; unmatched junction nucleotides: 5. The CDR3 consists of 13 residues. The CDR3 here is CATRDRGLNEQFF. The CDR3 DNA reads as TGTGCCACCCGGGACAGGGGGCTGAATGAGCAGTTCTTC.

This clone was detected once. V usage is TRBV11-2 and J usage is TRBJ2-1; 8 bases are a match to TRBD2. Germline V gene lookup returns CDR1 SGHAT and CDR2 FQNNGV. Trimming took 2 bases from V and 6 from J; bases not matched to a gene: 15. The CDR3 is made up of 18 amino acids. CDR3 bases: TGTGCCAGCAGCTTAAGCTCCACAAGCGGGGGACACTTCAATGAGCAGTTCTTC. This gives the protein CASSLSSTSGGHFNEQFF. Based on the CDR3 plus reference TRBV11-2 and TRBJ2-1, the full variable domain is EAGVAQSPRYKIIEKRQSVAFWCNPISGHATLYWYQQILGQGPKLLIQFQNNGVVDDSQLPKDRFSAERLKGVDSTLKIQPAKLEDSAVYLCASSLSSTSGGHFNEQFFGPGTRLTVL.

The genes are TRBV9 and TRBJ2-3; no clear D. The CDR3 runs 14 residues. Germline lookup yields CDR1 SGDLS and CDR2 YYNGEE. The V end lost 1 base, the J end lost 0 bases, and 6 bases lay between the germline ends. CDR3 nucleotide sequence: TGTGCCAGCAGCGTAAGATGGAGCACAGATACGCAGTATTTT. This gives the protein CASSVRWSTDTQYF.

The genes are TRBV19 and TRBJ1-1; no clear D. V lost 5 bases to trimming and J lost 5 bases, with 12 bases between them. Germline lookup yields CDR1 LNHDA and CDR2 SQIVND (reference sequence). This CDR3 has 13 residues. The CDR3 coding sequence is TGTGCCAGTAGTCGTTTTGTTGAAACTGAAGCTTTCTTT. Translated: CASSRFVETEAFF.

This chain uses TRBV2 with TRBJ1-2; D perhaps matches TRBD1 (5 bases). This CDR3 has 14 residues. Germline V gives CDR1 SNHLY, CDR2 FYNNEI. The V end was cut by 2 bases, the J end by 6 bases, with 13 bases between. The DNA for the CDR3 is TGTGCCAGCAGTGAACGCCGGTGGGACCATGGCTACACCTTC. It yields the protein CASSERRWDHGYTF.

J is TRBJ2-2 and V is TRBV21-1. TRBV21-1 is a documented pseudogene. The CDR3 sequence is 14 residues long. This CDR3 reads CASSEPSHTGELFF. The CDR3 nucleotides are TGTGCCAGCAGCGAACCTTCCCACACCGGGGAGCTGTTTTTT.

The CDR3: CASSLGYDRGNQPQHF. The CDR3 coding sequence is TGTGCCAGCAGCTTAGGGTACGACAGGGGCAATCAGCCCCAGCATTTT. The gene calls are TRBV7-8 and TRBJ1-5; 7 bases fit TRBD1. Germline V lookup: CDR1 SGHVS, CDR2 FQNEAQ. The CDR3 has 16 residues. Trimming cost V 1 base and J 2 bases; bases outside gene matches: 5.

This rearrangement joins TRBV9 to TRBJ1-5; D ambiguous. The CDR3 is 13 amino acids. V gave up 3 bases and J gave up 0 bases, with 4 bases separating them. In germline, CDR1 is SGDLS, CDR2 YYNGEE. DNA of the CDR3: TGTGCCAGCAGCGCGGGTAGCAATCAGCCCCAGCATTTT. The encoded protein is CASSAGSNQPQHF.